These T cell receptor beta chains were read from a single sample in a study of T-cell memory formation after mild COVID-19. TCRdb reanalysed the 5' RACE reads using MiXCR and keeps one entry per CDR3 protein. The sample carries about 470,000 distinct CDR3 sequences, 15% to 20% recorded once. The source material was PBMCs or a T cell subset sorted from them (not recorded which). These receptors were obtained from an adult woman who had mild COVID-19 (a few samples of this study predate the infection). Cell type and time point are not known. The CDR3 runs from the conserved cysteine through the conserved F or W. The D gene is left open where the match is weak.

TRBV18,-,TRBJ2-1,CASSAPQTGQFF
TRBV12-3/TRBV12-4,TRBD2,TRBJ2-7,CASSIAGGKYEQYF
TRBV7-3,-,TRBJ2-3,CASSPIGVSTDTQYF
TRBV5-1,TRBD1,TRBJ2-7,CASSTGQSLSYEQYF
TRBV7-3,TRBD1,TRBJ2-6,CASRKDRGISGANVLTF
TRBV6-5,-,TRBJ2-5,CASSYSGGKETQYF
TRBV18,-,TRBJ2-3,CASSPALSSVGLSTDTQYF
TRBV4-3,-,TRBJ1-1,CASKWESGNTEAFF
TRBV5-1,TRBD2,TRBJ2-2,CATSSGGAADGELFF
TRBV30,-,TRBJ1-1,CAWSSRAGEAFF
TRBV5-1,-,TRBJ2-3,CASSFGGPTDTQYF